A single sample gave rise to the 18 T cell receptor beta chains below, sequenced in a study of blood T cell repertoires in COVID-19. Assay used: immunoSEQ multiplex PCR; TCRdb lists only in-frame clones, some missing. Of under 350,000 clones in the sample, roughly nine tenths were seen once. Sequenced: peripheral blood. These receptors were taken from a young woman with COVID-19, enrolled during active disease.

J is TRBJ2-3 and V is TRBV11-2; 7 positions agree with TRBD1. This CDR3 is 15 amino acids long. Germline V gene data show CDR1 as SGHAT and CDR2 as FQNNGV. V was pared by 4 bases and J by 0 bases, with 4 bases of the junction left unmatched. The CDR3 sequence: CASSYRDRSTDTQYF. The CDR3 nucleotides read TGTGCCAGCAGCTACCGGGACAGAAGCACAGATACGCAGTATTTT.

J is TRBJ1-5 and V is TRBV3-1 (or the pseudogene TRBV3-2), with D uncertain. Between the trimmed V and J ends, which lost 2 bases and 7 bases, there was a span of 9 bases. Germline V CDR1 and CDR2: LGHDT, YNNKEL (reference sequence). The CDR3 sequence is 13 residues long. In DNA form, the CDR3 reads TGTGCCAGCAGCCAAAGTTCCAGGCAGCCCCAGCATTTT. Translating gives CASSQSSRQPQHF.

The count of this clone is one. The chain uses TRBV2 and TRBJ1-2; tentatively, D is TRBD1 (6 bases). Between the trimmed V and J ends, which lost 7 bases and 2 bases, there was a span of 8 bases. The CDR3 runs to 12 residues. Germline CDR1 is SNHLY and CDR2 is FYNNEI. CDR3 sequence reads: CASTGQNYGYTF. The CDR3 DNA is TGTGCCAGCACCGGACAGAACTATGGCTACACCTTC.

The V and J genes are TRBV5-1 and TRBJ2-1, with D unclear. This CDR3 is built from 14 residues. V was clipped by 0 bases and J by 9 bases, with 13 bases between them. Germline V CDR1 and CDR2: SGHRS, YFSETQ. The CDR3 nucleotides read TGCGCCAGCAGCTTGGAGCTCCCCCGAGGTGAGCAGTTCTTC. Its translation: CASSLELPRGEQFF.

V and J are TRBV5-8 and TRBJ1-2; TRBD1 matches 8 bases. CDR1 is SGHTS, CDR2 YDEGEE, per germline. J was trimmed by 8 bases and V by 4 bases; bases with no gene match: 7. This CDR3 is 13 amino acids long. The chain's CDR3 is CASSGTGLPGYTF. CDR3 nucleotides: TGTGCCAGCAGCGGGACAGGTCTGCCCGGCTACACCTTC.

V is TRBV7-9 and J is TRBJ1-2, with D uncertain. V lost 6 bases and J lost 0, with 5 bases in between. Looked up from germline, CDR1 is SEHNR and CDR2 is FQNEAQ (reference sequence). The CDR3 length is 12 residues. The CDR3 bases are TGTGCCAGCAGTCAGGCTAACTATGGCTACACCTTC. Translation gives CASSQANYGYTF.

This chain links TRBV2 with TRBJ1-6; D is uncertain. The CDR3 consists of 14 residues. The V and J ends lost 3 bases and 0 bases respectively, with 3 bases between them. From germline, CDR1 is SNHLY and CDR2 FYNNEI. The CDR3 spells CASSDSSYNSPLHF. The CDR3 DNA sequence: TGTGCCAGCAGTGACAGCTCCTATAATTCACCCCTCCACTTT.

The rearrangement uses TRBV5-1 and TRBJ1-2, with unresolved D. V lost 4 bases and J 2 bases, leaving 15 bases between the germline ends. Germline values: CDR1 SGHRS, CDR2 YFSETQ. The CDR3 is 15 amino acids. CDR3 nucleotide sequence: TGCGCCAGCAGCCCGGGAGACTCGACGAACTATGGCTACACCTTC. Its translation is CASSPGDSTNYGYTF.

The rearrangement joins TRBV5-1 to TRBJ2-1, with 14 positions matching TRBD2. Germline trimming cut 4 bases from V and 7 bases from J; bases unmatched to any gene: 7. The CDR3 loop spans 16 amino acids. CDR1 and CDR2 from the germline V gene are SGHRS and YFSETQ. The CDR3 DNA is TGCGCCAGCAGCGTGACTAGCGGGGGGGCGAAGAATGAGCAGTTCTTC. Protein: CASSVTSGGAKNEQFF.

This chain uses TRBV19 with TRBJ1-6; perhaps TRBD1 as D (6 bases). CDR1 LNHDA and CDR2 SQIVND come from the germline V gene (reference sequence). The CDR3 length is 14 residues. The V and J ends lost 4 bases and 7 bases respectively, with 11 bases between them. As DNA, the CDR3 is TGTGCCAGTAGTACGGGACAAGACAATTCACCCCTCCACTTT. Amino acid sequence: CASSTGQDNSPLHF.

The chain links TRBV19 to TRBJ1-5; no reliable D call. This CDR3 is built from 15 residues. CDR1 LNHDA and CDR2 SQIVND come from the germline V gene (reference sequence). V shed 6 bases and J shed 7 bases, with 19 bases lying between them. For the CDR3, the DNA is TGTGCCAGTAGGGACCCACAGAGGGATGCGCAGCCCCAGCATTTT. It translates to CASRDPQRDAQPQHF.

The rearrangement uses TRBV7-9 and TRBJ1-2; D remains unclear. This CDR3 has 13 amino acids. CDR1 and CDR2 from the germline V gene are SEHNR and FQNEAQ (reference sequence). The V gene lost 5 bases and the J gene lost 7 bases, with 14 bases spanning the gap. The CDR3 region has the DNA TGTGCCAGCAGCCCCGACCAGGCTCTTGGCTACACCTTC. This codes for CASSPDQALGYTF.

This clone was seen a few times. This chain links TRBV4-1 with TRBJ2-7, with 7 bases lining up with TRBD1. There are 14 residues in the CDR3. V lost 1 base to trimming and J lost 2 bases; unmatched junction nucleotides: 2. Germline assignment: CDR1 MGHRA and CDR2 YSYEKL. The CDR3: CASSQVDRAYEQYF. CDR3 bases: TGCGCCAGCAGCCAAGTAGACAGGGCCTACGAGCAGTACTTC.

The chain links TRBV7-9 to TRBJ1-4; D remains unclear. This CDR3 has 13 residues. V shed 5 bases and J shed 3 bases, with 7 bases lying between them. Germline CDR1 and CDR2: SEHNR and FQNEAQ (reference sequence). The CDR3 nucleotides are TGTGCCAGCAGCCACGACTCTAATGAAAAACTGTTTTTT. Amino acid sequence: CASSHDSNEKLFF.

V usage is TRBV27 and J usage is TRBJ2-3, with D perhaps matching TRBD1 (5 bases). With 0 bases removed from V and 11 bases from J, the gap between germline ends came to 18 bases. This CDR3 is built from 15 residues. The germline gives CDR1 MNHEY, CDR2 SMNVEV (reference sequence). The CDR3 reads CASSLSPDILIGQYF. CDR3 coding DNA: TGTGCCAGCAGTTTATCCCCGGACATCTTGATAGGGCAGTATTTT.

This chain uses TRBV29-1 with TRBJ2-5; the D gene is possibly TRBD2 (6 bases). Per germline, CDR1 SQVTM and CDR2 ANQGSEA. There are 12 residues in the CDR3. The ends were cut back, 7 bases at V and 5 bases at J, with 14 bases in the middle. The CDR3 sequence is CSADLGGETQYF. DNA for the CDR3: TGCAGCGCTGACCTAGGAGGGGAGACCCAGTACTTC.

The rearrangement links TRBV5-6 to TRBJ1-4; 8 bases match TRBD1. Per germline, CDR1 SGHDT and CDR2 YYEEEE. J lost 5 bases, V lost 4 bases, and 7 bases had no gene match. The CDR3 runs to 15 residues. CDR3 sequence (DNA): TGTGCCAGCAGCCCGGGCCGGACAGGGAATGAAAAACTGTTTTTT. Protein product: CASSPGRTGNEKLFF.

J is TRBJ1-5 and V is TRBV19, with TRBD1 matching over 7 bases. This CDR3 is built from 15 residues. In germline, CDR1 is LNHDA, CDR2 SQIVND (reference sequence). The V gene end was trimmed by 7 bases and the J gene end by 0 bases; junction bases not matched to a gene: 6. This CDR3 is CASNKDRSSNQPQHF. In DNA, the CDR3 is TGTGCCAGTAACAAGGACAGGTCTAGCAATCAGCCCCAGCATTTT.